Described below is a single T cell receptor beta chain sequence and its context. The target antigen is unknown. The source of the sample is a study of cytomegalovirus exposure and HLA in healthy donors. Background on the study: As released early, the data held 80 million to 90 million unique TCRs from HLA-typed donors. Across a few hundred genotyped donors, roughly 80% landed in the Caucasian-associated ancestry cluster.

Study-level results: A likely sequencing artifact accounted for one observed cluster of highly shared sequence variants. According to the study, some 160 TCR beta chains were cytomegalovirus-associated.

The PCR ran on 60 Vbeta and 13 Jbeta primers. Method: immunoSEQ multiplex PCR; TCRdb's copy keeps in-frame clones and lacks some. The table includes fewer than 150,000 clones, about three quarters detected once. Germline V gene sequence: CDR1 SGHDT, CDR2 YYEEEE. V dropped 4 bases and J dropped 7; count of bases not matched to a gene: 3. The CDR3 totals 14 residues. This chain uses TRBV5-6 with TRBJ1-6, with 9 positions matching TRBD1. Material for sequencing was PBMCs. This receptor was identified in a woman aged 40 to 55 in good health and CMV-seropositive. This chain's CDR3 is CASSRDRENSPLHF. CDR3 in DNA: TGTGCCAGCAGCAGGGACAGGGAAAATTCACCCCTCCACTTT.